This TCR beta chain was profiled in a study of long-term antiretroviral therapy in people with HIV. Trimming stripped 4 bases from V and 0 bases from J, with 8 bases between. In germline, CDR1 is SGHRS, CDR2 YFSETQ. The CDR3 loop spans 14 amino acids. Survey-level immunoSEQ v3.0 assays were run. The data were produced by immunoSEQ multiplex PCR, yet TCRdb's version contains in-frame clones alone and is incomplete. The sample includes about 21,000 clones, 82% of them seen just once. The chain has TRBV5-1 and TRBJ1-3; D not resolved. The sample here was unsorted PBMCs, taken 0.2 years after starting antiretroviral therapy. This clonotype was obtained from a woman in her twenties or thirties with HIV. CDR3 nucleotides: TGCGCCAGCAGCCCCTTTCCCTCTGGAAACACCATATATTTT. This encodes CASSPFPSGNTIYF.